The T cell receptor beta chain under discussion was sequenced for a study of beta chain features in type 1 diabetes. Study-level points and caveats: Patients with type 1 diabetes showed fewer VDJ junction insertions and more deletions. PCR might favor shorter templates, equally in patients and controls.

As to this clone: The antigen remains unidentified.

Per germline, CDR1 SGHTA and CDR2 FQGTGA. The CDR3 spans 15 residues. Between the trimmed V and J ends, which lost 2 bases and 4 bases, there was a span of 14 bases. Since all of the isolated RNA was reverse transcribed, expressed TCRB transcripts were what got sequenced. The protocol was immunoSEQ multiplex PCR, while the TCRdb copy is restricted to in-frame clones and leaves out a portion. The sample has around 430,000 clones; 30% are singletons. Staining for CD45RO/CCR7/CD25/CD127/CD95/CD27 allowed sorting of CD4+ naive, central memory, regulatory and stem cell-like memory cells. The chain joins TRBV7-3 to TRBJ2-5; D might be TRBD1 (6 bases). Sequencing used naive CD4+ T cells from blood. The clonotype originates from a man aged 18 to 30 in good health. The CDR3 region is CASSLSTGWGETQYF. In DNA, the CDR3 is TGTGCCAGCAGCTTATCCACAGGGTGGGGAGAGACCCAGTACTTC.